This T cell receptor (beta chain) was sequenced in a study of CD8 T cells in cerebrospinal fluid in Alzheimer's disease. For the study at large: Two single-cell methods, plate-based nested PCR and droplet-based sequencing, assessed CSF clonal expansion. Whole-study findings and limits: EBV-specific clones showed no enrichment in Alzheimer's patients and were not the top expanded clones. Compared with controls, mild cognitive impairment or Alzheimer's disease patients showed higher maximum CSF clone percentages.

This clonotype is classed as medium-sized by frequency. Its antigen is unidentified. CDR1 and CDR2 (germline): SGHTA, FQGNSA. CDR3 length equals 14 residues. 10X single-cell V(D)J and 5' gene-expression libraries profiled CSF cells. TCRdb re-called the 10x single-cell sequencing reads and gives one entry per CDR3 protein, without DNA. This repertoire comprises about 1,400 distinct CDR3 sequences; its ten largest clones make up roughly a fifth. The TCR comes from a human donor with mild cognitive impairment. The sequenced sample was cerebrospinal fluid. The rearrangement uses TRBV7-2 and TRBJ2-3. The CDR3 is CASNLAHDTDTQYF.